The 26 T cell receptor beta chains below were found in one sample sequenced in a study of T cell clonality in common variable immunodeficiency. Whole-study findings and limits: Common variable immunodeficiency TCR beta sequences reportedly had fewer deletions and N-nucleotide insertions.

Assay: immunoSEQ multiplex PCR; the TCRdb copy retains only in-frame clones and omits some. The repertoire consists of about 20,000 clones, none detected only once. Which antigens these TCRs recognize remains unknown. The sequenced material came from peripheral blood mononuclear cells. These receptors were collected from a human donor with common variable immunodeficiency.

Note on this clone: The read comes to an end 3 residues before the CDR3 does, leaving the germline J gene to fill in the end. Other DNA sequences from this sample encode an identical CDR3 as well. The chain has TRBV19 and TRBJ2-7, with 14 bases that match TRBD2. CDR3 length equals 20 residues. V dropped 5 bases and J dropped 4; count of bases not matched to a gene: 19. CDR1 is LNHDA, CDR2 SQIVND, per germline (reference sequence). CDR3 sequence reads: CASSPRRLAGGPRLVYEQYF. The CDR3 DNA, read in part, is TGTGCCAGTAGTCCTCGCAGACTAGCGGGAGGGCCCCGGTTGGTGTACGAG.

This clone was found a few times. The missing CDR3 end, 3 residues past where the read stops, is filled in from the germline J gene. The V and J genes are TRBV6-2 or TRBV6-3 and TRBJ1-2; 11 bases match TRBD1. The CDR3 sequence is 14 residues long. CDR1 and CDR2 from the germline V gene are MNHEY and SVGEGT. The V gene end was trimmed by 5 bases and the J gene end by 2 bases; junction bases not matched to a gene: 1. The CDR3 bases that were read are TGTGCCAGCAGTGGGACAGGGGGAAACTATGGC. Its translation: CASSGTGGNYG. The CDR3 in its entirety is CASSGTGGNYGYTF.

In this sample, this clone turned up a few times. The sequenced part of the CDR3 DNA is TGTGCCAGCAGCCGGACAGGGCGGATCACTGAA. Its protein product is CASSRTGRITE. The complete CDR3 sequence is CASSRTGRITEAFF. This chain connects TRBV7-9 to TRBJ1-1, with TRBD1 matching over 8 bases. The read comes to an end 3 residues before the CDR3 does, leaving the germline J gene to fill in the end. Germline V gene data show CDR1 as SEHNR and CDR2 as FQNEAQ (reference sequence). This CDR3 is 14 amino acids long. V shed 5 bases, J shed 4 bases, and the junction held 6 bases outside the gene matches.

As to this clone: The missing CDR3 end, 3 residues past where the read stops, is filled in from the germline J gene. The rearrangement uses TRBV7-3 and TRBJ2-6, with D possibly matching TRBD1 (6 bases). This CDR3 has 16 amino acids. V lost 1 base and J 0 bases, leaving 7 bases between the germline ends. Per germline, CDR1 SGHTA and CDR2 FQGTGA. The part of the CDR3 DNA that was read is TGTGCCAGCAGCTTAAAGACAGGCTCTGGGGCCAACGTC. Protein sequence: CASSLKTGSGANV. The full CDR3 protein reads CASSLKTGSGANVLTF.

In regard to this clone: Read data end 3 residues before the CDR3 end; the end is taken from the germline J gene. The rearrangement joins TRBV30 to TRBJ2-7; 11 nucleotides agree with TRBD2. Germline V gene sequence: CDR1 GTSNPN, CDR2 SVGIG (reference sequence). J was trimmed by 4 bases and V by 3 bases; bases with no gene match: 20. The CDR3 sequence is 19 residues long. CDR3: CAWRGPLRIAGGPNYEQYF. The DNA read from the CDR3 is TGTGCCTGGAGGGGCCCGCTGCGAATAGCGGGAGGGCCGAATTACGAG.

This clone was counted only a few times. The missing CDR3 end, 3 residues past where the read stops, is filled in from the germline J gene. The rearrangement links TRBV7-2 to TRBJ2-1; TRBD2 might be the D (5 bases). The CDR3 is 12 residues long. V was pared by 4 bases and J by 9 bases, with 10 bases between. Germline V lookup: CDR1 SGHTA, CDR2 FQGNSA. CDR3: CASSYERSEQFF. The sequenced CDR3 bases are TGTGCCAGCAGCTATGAGCGGAGTGAG.

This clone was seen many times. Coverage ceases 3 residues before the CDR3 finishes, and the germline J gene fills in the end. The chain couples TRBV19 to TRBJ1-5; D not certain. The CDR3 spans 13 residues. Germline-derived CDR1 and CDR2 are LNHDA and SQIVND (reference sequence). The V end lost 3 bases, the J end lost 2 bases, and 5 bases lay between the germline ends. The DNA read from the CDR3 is TGTGCCAGTAGTATTATCGGCAATCAGCCC. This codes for CASSIIGNQP. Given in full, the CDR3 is CASSIIGNQPQHF.

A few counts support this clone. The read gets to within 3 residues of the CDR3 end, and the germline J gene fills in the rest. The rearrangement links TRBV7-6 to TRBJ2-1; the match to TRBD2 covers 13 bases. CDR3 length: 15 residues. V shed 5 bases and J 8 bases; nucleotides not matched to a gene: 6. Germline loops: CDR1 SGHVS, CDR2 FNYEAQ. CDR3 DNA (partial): TGTGCCAGCAGCCGGACTAGCGGGAGTTGGGATGAG. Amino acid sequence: CASSRTSGSWDE. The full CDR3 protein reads CASSRTSGSWDEQFF.

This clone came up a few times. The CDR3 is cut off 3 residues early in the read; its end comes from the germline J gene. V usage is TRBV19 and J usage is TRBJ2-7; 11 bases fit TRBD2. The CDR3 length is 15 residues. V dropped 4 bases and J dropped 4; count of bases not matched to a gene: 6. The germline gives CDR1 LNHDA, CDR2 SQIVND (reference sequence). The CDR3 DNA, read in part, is TGTGCCAGTAGTAGCGGGACTAGCGGAAGTTACGAG. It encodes CASSSGTSGSYE. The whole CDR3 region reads CASSSGTSGSYEQYF.

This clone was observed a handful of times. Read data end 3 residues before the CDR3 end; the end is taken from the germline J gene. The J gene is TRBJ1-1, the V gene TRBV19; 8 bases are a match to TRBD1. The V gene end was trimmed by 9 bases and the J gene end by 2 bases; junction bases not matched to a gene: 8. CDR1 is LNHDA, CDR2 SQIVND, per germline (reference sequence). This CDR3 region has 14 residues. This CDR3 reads CASGQGAYNTEAFF. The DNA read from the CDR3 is TGTGCCAGCGGACAGGGAGCTTATAACACTGAA.

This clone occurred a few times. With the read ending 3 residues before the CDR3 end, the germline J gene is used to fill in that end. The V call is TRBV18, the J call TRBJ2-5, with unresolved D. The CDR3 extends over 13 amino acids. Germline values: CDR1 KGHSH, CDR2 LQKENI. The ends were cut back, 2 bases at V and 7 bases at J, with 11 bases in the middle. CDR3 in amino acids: CASSPETLGTQYF. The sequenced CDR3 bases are TGTGCCAGCTCACCAGAAACTCTCGGGACC.

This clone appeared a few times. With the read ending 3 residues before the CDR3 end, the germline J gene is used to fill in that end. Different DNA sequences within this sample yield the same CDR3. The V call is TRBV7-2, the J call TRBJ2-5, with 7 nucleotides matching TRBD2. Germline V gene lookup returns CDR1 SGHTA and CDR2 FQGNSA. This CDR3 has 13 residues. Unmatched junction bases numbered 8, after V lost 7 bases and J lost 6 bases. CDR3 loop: CASTDGLGQTQYF. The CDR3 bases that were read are TGTGCCAGCACCGACGGACTAGGCCAGACC.

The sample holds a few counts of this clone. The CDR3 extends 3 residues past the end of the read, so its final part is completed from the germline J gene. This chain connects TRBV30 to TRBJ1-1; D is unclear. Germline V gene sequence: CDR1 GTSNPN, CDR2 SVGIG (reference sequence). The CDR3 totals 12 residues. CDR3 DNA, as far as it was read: TGTGCCTGGAGCCCCGGCGGTCCAGAA. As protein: CAWSPGGPE. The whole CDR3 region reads CAWSPGGPEAFF.

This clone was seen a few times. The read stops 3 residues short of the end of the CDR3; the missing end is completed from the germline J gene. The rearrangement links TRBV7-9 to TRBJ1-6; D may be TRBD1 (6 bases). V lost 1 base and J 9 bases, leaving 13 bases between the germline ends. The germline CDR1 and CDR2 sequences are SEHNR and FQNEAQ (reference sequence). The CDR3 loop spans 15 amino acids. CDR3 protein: CASSLGTGISSPLHF. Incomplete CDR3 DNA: TGTGCCAGCAGCTTAGGAACAGGGATAAGTTCACCC.

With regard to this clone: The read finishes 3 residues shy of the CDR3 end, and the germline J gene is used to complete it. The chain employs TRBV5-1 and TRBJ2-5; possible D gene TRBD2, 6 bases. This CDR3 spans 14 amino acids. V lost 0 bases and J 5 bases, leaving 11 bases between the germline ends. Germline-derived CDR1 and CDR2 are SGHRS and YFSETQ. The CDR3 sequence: CASSLVQEGETQYF. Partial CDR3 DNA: TGCGCCAGCAGCTTGGTACAGGAGGGGGAGACC.

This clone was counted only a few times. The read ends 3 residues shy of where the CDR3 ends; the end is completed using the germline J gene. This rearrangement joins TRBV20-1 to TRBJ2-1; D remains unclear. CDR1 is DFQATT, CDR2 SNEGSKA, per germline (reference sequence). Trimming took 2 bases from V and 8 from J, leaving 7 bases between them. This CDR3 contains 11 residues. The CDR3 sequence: CSARSSHEQFF. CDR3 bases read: TGCAGTGCTAGATCCTCCCATGAG.

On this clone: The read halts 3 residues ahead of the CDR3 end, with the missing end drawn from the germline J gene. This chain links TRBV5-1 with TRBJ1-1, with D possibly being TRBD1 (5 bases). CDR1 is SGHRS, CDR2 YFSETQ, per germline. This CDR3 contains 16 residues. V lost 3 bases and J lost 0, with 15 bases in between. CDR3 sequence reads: CASSSQGSNMNTEAFF. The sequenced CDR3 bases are TGCGCCAGCAGCTCGCAGGGCAGCAACATGAACACTGAA.

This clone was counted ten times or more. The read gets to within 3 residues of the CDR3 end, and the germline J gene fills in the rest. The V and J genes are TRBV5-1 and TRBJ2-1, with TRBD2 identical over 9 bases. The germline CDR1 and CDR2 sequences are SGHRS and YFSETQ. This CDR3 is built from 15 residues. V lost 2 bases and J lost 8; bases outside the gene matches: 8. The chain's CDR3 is CASSFQAGGPYEQFF. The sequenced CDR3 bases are TGCGCCAGCAGCTTCCAGGCGGGGGGGCCTTATGAG.

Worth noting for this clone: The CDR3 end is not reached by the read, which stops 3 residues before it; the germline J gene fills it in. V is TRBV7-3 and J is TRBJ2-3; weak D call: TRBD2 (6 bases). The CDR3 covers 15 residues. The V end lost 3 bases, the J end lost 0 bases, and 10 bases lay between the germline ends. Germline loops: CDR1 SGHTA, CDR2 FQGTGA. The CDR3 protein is CASSFGTSSTDTQYF. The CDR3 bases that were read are TGTGCCAGCAGCTTCGGGACTTCTAGCACAGATACG.

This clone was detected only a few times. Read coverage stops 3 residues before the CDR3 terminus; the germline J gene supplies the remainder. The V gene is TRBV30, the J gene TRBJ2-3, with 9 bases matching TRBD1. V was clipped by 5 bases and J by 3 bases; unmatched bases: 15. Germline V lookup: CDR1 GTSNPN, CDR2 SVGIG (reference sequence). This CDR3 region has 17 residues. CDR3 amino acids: CAWLSSVRDRVTDTQYF. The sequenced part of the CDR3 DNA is TGTGCCTGGTTATCGAGTGTGAGGGACAGGGTTACAGATACG.

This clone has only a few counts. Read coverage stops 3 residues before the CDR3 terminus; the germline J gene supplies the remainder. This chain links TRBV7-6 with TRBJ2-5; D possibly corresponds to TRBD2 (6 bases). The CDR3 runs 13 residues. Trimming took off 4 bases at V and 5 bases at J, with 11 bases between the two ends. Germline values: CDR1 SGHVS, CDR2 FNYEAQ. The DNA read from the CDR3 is TGTGCCAGCAGCTCGGGGGAGGAGGAGACC. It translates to CASSSGEEET. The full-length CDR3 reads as CASSSGEEETQYF.

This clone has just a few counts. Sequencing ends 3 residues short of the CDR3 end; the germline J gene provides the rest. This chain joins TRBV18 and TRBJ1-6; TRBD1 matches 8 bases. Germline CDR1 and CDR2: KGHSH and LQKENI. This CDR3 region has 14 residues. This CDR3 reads CASWTGTGDVSLHF. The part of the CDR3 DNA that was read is TGTGCCAGCTGGACCGGGACAGGCGATGTGTCC.

The CDR3 sequence is CASSPPRTGDSNEKLFF. Partial CDR3 DNA: TGTGCCAGCTCACCACCCAGGACAGGGGATTCTAATGAAAAA. The chain carries TRBV18 and TRBJ1-4; 9 bases align to TRBD1. The CDR3 goes on 3 residues after the read ends, and that part is filled in from the germline J gene. Losses at the gene ends were 0 bases for V and 3 bases for J; bases not matched to a gene: 5. This CDR3 spans 17 amino acids. The germline CDR1 and CDR2 sequences are KGHSH and LQKENI.

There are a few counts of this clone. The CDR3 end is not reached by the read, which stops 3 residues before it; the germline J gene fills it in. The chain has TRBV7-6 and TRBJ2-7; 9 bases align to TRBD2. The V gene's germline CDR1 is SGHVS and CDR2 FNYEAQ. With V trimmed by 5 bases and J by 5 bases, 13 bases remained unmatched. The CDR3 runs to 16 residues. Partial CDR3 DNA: TGTGCCAGCAGCCTTGTGGCGGGACTAGCTGGAAACGAG. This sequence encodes CASSLVAGLAGNE. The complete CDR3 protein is CASSLVAGLAGNEQYF.

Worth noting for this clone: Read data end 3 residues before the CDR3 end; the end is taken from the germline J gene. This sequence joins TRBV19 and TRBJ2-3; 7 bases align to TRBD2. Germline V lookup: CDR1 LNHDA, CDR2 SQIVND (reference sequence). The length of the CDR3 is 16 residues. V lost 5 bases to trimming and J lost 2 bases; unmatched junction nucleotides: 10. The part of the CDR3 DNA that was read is TGTGCCAGTAGTCAACGTCTGGGGGGGTTCACAGATACG. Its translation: CASSQRLGGFTDT. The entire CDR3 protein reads CASSQRLGGFTDTQYF.

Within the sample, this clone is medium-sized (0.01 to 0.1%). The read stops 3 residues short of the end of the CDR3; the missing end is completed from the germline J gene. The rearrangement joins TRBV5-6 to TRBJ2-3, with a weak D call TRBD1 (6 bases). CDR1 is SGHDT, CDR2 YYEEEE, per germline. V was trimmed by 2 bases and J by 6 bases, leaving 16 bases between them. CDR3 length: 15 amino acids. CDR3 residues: CASSFGQFRSDTQYF. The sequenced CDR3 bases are TGTGCCAGCAGCTTTGGACAGTTCCGGTCGGATACG.